This T cell receptor (beta chain) came from a study of blood T cell repertoires in COVID-19. Trimming took 4 bases from V and 5 from J, leaving 13 bases between them. The germline gives CDR1 SGHNT, CDR2 YYREEE (reference sequence). The CDR3 consists of 14 residues. In the study's own analysis: Amplification of reference gene primers was used by the study to estimate nucleated cell counts. Clones were read by immunoSEQ multiplex PCR, and TCRdb kept only the in-frame ones, dropping some. For V, J and clone size, that table is used; D and trimming come from the DNA. Of 200,000 to 250,000 clones listed, 70% to 90% are singletons.

Sequenced material: peripheral blood. The rearrangement links TRBV5-4 to TRBJ2-1, with D possibly being TRBD2 (6 bases). This receptor was taken from a man in his forties or fifties with acute or convalescent COVID-19. CDR3 residues: CASSPGWGDNEQFF. The CDR3 coding sequence is TGTGCCAGCAGCCCGGGGTGGGGGGACAATGAGCAGTTCTTC.